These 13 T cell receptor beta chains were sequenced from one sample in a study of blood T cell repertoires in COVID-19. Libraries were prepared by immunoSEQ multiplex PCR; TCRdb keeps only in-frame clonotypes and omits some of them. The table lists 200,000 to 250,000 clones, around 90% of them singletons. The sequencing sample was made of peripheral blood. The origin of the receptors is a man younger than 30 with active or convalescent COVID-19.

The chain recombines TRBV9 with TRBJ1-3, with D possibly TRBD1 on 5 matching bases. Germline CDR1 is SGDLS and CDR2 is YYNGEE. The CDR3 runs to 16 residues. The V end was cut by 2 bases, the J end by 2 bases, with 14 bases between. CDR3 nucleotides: TGTGCCAGCAGCGTCGACAGTAGCATCACTGGAAACACCATATATTTT. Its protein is CASSVDSSITGNTIYF.

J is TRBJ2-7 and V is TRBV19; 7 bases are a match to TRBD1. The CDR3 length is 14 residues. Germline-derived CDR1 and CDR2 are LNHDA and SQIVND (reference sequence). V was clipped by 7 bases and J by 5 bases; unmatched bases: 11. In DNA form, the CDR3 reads TGTGCCAGTAAAATCCGACAGGGCGGCCACGAGCAGTACTTC. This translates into CASKIRQGGHEQYF.

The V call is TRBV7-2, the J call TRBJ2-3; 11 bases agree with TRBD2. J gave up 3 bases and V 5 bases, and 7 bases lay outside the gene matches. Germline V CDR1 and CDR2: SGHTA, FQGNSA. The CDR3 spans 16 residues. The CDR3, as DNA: TGTGCCAGCAGCCAAACTAGCGGGAGCGGGACAGATACGCAGTATTTT. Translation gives CASSQTSGSGTDTQYF.

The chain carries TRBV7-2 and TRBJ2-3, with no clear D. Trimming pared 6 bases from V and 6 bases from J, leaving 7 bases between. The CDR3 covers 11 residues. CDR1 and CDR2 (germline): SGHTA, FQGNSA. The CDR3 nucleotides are TGTGCCAGCAGACTCGTCGATACGCAGTATTTT. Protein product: CASRLVDTQYF. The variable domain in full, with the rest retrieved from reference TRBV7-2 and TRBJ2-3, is GAGVSQSPSNKVTEKGKDVELRCDPISGHTALYWYRQSLGQGLEFLIYFQGNSAPDKSGLPSDRFSAERTGGSVSTLTIQRTQQEDSAVYLCASRLVDTQYFGPGTRLTVL.

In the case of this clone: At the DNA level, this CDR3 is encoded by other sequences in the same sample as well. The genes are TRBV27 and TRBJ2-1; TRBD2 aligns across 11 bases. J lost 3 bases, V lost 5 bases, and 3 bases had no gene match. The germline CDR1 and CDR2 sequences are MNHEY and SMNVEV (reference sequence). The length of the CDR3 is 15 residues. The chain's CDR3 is CASSPGTSGYNEQFF. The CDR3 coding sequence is TGTGCCAGCAGTCCCGGGACTAGCGGCTACAATGAGCAGTTCTTC.

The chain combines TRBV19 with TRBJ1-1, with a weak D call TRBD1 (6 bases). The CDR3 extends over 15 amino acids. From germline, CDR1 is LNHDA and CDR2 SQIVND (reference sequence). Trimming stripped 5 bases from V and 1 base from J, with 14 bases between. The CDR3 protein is CASSAQRTANTEAFF. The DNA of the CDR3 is TGTGCCAGTAGTGCCCAGAGGACAGCGAACACTGAAGCTTTCTTT.

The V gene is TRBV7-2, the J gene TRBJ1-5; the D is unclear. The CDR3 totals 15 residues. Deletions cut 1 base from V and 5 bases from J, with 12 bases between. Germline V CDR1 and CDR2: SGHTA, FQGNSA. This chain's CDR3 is CASSLVSGNYQPQHF. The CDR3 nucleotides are TGTGCCAGCAGCTTAGTTTCGGGGAACTATCAGCCCCAGCATTTT.

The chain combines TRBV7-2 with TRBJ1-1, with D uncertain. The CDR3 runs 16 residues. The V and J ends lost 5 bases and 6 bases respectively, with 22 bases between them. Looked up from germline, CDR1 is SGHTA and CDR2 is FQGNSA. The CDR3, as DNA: TGTGCCAGCAGCCAAGCGGCAGGCATTGGGTCCGCTGAAGCTTTCTTT. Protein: CASSQAAGIGSAEAFF.

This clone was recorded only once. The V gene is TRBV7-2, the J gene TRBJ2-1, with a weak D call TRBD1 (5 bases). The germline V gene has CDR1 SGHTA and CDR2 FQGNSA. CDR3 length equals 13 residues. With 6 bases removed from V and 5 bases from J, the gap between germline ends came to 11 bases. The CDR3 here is CASRSGWDNEQFF. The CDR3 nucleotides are TGTGCCAGCAGATCAGGGTGGGACAATGAGCAGTTCTTC.

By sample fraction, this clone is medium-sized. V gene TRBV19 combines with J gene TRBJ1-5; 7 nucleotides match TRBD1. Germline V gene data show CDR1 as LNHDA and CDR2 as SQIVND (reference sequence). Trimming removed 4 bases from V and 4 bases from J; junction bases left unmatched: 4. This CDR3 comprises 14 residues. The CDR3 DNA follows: TGTGCCAGTAGTAGGGGGACAGCGAATCAGCCCCAGCATTTT. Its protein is CASSRGTANQPQHF.

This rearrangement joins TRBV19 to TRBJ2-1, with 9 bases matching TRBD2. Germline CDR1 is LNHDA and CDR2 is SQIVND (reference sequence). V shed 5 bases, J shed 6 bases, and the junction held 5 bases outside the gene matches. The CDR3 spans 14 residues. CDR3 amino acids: CASSPLAGRNEQFF. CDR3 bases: TGTGCCAGTAGTCCCCTAGCGGGGCGCAATGAGCAGTTCTTC. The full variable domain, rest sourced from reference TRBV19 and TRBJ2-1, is DGGITQSPKYLFRKEGQNVTLSCEQNLNHDAMYWYRQDPGQGLRLIYYSQIVNDFQKGDIAEGYSVSREKKESFPLTVTSAQKNPTAFYLCASSPLAGRNEQFFGPGTRLTVL.

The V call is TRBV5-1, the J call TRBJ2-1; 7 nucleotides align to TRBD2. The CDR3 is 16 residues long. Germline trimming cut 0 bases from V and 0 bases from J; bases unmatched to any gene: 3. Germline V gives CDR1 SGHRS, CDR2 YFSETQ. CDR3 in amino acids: CASSLVGGSSYNEQFF. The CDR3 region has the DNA TGCGCCAGCAGCTTGGTGGGCGGGAGCTCCTACAATGAGCAGTTCTTC.

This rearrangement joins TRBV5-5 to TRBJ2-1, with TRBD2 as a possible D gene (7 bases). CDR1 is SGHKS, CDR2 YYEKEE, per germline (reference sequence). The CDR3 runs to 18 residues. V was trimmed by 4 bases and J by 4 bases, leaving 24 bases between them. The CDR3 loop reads CASSQGRGGPSLYNEQFF. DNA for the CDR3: TGTGCCAGCAGCCAGGGCAGGGGAGGGCCTAGCTTGTACAATGAGCAGTTCTTC.